These 24 T cell receptor beta chains originate from one sample sequenced in a study of cytomegalovirus exposure and HLA in healthy donors. Vbeta (60) and Jbeta (13) primers were used in the PCR. Method: immunoSEQ multiplex PCR; TCRdb's copy keeps in-frame clones and lacks some. Among approximately 90,000 clones listed, 60% to 80% were seen once. Sequencing was carried out using PBMCs. These receptors originate from a man aged 35-49 years in good health and CMV-seronegative.

The V gene is TRBV2, the J gene TRBJ1-2; perhaps TRBD1 as D (6 bases). Germline V gene sequence: CDR1 SNHLY, CDR2 FYNNEI. CDR3 length: 13 amino acids. The V end was cut by 3 bases, the J end by 4 bases, with 9 bases between. In DNA, the CDR3 is TGTGCCAGCAGTGACAGGGGTTCCTATGGCTACACCTTC. Translation: CASSDRGSYGYTF.

The chain has TRBV27 and TRBJ2-1, with a weak D call TRBD1 (6 bases). V lost 5 bases and J lost 8, with 16 bases in between. The CDR3 covers 14 residues. Germline CDR1 reads MNHEY; CDR2 reads SMNVEV (reference sequence). In nucleotides, the CDR3 is TGTGCCAGCAGTCAGGGGTGGGGGATGGATGAGCAGTTCTTC. Its translation: CASSQGWGMDEQFF.

This chain uses TRBV7-3 with TRBJ2-5; 9 nucleotides agree with TRBD2. Germline V gene sequence: CDR1 SGHTA, CDR2 FQGTGA. Trimming took 4 bases from V and 0 from J; bases not matched to a gene: 9. The CDR3 sequence is 17 residues long. The CDR3 region has the DNA TGTGCCAGCAGCTCTATGCGCGGGGGGGAGTACCAAGAGACCCAGTACTTC. Its translation is CASSSMRGGEYQETQYF.

The rearrangement uses TRBV10-3 and TRBJ2-1; no clear D gene. The V and J ends lost 2 bases and 6 bases respectively, with 11 bases between them. CDR1 and CDR2 from the germline V gene are ENHRY and SYGVKD. The CDR3 contains 14 residues. CDR3: CAISETATSNEQFF. The CDR3 bases are TGTGCCATCAGTGAGACCGCCACAAGCAATGAGCAGTTCTTC.

The J gene is TRBJ2-7, the V gene TRBV29-1; tentatively, D is TRBD1 (7 bases). Per the germline V gene, CDR1 is SQVTM and CDR2 is ANQGSEA. CDR3 length: 13 residues. V was shortened by 6 bases and J by 1 base, with 13 bases between the two germline ends. The CDR3 loop reads CSVIPGGSYEQYF. CDR3 sequence (DNA): TGCAGCGTCATACCAGGGGGGTCCTACGAGCAGTACTTC.

The chain has TRBV5-1 and TRBJ1-1; the D is unclear. CDR1 is SGHRS and CDR2 is YFSETQ in the germline V gene. V lost 4 bases and J lost 1, with 14 bases in between. The CDR3 sequence is 15 residues long. CDR3 region: CASSGEDGENTEAFF. CDR3 coding DNA: TGCGCCAGCAGCGGGGAGGACGGAGAGAACACTGAAGCTTTCTTT. The full variable domain, completed using reference TRBV5-1 and TRBJ1-1, is KAGVTQTPRYLIKTRGQQVTLSCSPISGHRSVSWYQQTPGQGLQFLFEYFSETQRNKGNFPGRFSGRQFSNSRSEMNVSTLELGDSALYLCASSGEDGENTEAFFGQGTRLTVV.

V and J are TRBV10-1 and TRBJ2-1; 9 bases are a match to TRBD1. This CDR3 spans 14 amino acids. V dropped 8 bases and J dropped 3; count of bases not matched to a gene: 5. CDR1 WNHNN and CDR2 SYGVQD come from the germline V gene (reference sequence). The CDR3 coding sequence is TGCGCCAGCGGAACAGGGGGCAACTACAATGAGCAGTTCTTC. Encoded protein: CASGTGGNYNEQFF.

V usage is TRBV7-8 and J usage is TRBJ1-5; D is unresolved. Germline CDR1 is SGHVS and CDR2 is FQNEAQ. The CDR3 contains 17 residues. V dropped 5 bases and J dropped 2 bases, with 19 bases sitting between them. The CDR3 DNA reads TGTGCCAGCAGCCTCGAGCGGCGGGGAAGTGGCAATCAGCCCCAGCATTTT. Its protein product is CASSLERRGSGNQPQHF. Complete variable domain (other parts from reference TRBV7-8 and TRBJ1-5): GAGVSQSPRYKVAKRGQDVALRCDPISGHVSLFWYQQALGQGPEFLTYFQNEAQLDKSGLPSDRFFAERPEGSVSTLKIQRTQQEDSAVYLCASSLERRGSGNQPQHFGDGTRLSIL.

The rearrangement links TRBV19 to TRBJ1-5; no firm D call. Germline lookup yields CDR1 LNHDA and CDR2 SQIVND (reference sequence). V lost 3 bases and J lost 2, with 11 bases in between. This CDR3 contains 15 residues. The CDR3 DNA is TGTGCCAGTAGTATGTTTACGGCGGGCAATCAGCCCCAGCATTTT. Translating gives CASSMFTAGNQPQHF.

This chain connects TRBV30 to TRBJ2-3, with 9 bases fitting TRBD2. In germline, CDR1 is GTSNPN, CDR2 SVGIG (reference sequence). V was pared by 1 base and J by 6 bases, with 5 bases of the junction left unmatched. The CDR3 covers 14 residues. CDR3 DNA: TGTGCCTGGAGTGGCGGGAGGGGCCCGGATACGCAGTATTTT. It specifies CAWSGGRGPDTQYF.

The rearrangement links TRBV7-9 to TRBJ1-1; D is unresolved. This CDR3 is 16 amino acids long. CDR1 and CDR2 (germline): SEHNR, FQNEAQ (reference sequence). V shed 4 bases and J shed 1 base, with 16 bases lying between them. The CDR3 DNA reads TGTGCCAGCAGCTCCCCCAGCACCTCAGGGAACACTGAAGCTTTCTTT. Protein sequence: CASSSPSTSGNTEAFF.

J is TRBJ1-2 and V is TRBV19; D remains unclear. Germline V CDR1 and CDR2: LNHDA, SQIVND (reference sequence). Trimming shortened V by 3 bases and J by 2 bases, and 10 bases separated the two germline ends. The CDR3 consists of 14 residues. The CDR3 here is CASSIERGNYGYTF. CDR3 nucleotides: TGTGCCAGTAGTATCGAACGAGGAAACTATGGCTACACCTTC.

This chain connects TRBV4-2 to TRBJ2-7; 14 bases are shared with TRBD2. Germline trimming cut 0 bases from V and 6 bases from J; bases unmatched to any gene: 1. Per germline, CDR1 LGHNA and CDR2 YNFKEQ. The CDR3 totals 15 residues. CDR3 sequence reads: CASSQEGLAGVEQYF. The CDR3 DNA is TGTGCCAGCAGCCAAGAGGGACTAGCGGGAGTCGAGCAGTACTTC.

This sequence joins TRBV18 and TRBJ2-1; 12 positions agree with TRBD2. This CDR3 is 15 amino acids long. Germline trimming cut 3 bases from V and 9 bases from J; bases unmatched to any gene: 6. Germline CDR1 is KGHSH and CDR2 is LQKENI. The CDR3 reads CASSPLAGGDAEQFF. DNA of the CDR3: TGTGCCAGCTCACCGCTAGCGGGAGGGGACGCTGAGCAGTTCTTC.

V usage is TRBV15 and J usage is TRBJ1-3; tentative D call: TRBD1 (6 bases). Per germline, CDR1 LNHNV and CDR2 YYDKDF (reference sequence). CDR3 length: 17 amino acids. The V gene lost 1 base and the J gene lost 0 bases, with 13 bases spanning the gap. CDR3 sequence: CATSRAGGADSGNTIYF. The CDR3 DNA reads as TGTGCCACCAGCAGAGCGGGGGGCGCGGACTCTGGAAACACCATATATTTT.

As to this clone: Its ends do not fully match the called genes, so a read error is possible. The chain uses TRBV7-7 and TRBJ2-2; the match to TRBD2 covers 15 bases. The CDR3 spans 17 residues. In germline, CDR1 is SSHAT, CDR2 FNYEAQ (reference sequence). The CDR3, as DNA: TGTGCTAGCAGCCCGTGGACTAGCGGGGGGGGCACCGGGGAGCTGTTTTTT. Translating gives CASSPWTSGGGTGELFF.

The rearrangement joins TRBV30 to TRBJ2-7, with 12 nucleotides matching TRBD1. Trimming took 5 bases from V and 7 from J; bases not matched to a gene: 9. CDR1 is GTSNPN, CDR2 SVGIG, per germline (reference sequence). The CDR3 loop spans 14 amino acids. CDR3 DNA sequence: TGTGCCTGGCGGGCCCGGGACAGGGGGCAGGAGCAGTACTTC. Encoded protein: CAWRARDRGQEQYF.

The chain carries TRBV6-5 and TRBJ1-1; possible D gene TRBD1, 5 bases. V was pared by 0 bases and J by 5 bases, with 13 bases between. CDR3 length: 15 amino acids. Germline V gene lookup returns CDR1 MNHEY and CDR2 SVGAGI. CDR3 in DNA: TGTGCCAGCAGTTACTCTGGGGGGAAGAGAACTGAAGCTTTCTTT. This translates into CASSYSGGKRTEAFF.

Written as DNA, the CDR3 is TGCGCCAGCAGCCCAGGGACAGGGGTCCAAGAGACCCAGTACTTC. Amino acids: CASSPGTGVQETQYF. The chain combines TRBV5-1 with TRBJ2-5, with 10 bases aligning to TRBD1. V lost 4 bases to trimming and J lost 1 base; unmatched junction nucleotides: 4. The CDR3 totals 15 residues. Germline CDR1 and CDR2: SGHRS and YFSETQ.

The chain is built from TRBV7-8 and TRBJ2-3, with 12 bases fitting TRBD2. Germline CDR1 is SGHVS and CDR2 is FQNEAQ. With V trimmed by 5 bases and J by 3 bases, 12 bases remained unmatched. This CDR3 has 18 amino acids. The CDR3 nucleotides are TGTGCCAGCAGCCTTGGACTAGCGGGGCCCGGGGGGACAGATACGCAGTATTTT. It translates to CASSLGLAGPGGTDTQYF.

The gene calls are TRBV18 and TRBJ1-4; 8 bases line up with TRBD1. Unmatched junction bases numbered 7, after V lost 3 bases and J lost 7 bases. Germline V gives CDR1 KGHSH, CDR2 LQKENI. The CDR3 covers 15 residues. CDR3 sequence (DNA): TGTGCCAGCTCACCTCGACAGGGGAGGGTTGAAAAACTGTTTTTT. Translation: CASSPRQGRVEKLFF.

The chain carries TRBV6-6 and TRBJ1-4; D remains ambiguous. CDR1 is MNHNY, CDR2 SVGAGI, per germline (reference sequence). With 6 bases removed from V and 8 bases from J, the gap between germline ends came to 13 bases. The CDR3 is made up of 13 amino acids. CDR3 loop: CASSQDFGEKLFF. The CDR3 bases are TGTGCCAGCAGCCAGGACTTCGGGGAAAAACTGTTTTTT.

The chain combines TRBV18 with TRBJ2-7, with D uncertain. V was shortened by 2 bases and J by 1 base, with 6 bases between the two germline ends. Germline V gene sequence: CDR1 KGHSH, CDR2 LQKENI. This CDR3 region has 13 residues. This chain's CDR3 is CASSPTKSYEQYF. The DNA for the CDR3 is TGTGCCAGCTCACCAACAAAATCCTACGAGCAGTACTTC.

The genes are TRBV5-1 and TRBJ2-1; D ambiguous. The CDR3 is made up of 14 amino acids. Germline CDR1 reads SGHRS; CDR2 reads YFSETQ. V was clipped by 1 base and J by 6 bases, with 11 bases between them. CDR3 nucleotide sequence: TGCGCCAGCAGCTTGTCCGGCGGCGTCAATGAGCAGTTCTTC. Residues: CASSLSGGVNEQFF.